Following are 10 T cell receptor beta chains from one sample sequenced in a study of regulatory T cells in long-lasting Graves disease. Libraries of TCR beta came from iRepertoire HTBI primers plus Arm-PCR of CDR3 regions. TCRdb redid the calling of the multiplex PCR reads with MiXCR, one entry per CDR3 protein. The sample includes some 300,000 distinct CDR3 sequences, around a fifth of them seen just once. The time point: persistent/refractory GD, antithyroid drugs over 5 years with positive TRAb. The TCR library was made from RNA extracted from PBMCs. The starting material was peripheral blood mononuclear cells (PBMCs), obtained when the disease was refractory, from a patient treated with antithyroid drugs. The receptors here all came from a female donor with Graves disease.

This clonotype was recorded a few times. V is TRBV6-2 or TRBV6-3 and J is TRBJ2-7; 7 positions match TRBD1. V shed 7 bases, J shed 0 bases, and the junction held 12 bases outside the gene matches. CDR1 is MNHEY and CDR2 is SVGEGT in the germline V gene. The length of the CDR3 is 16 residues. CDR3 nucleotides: TGTGCCAGCACCATACAAGGGGGCCAGGACTCCTACGAGCAGTACTTC. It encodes CASTIQGGQDSYEQYF.

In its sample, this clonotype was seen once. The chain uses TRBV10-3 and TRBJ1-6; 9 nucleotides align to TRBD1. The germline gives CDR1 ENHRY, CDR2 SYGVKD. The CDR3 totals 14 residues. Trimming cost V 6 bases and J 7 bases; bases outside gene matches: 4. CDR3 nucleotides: TGTGCCATCAGGCCGGGACAGGGAAATTCACCCCTCCACTTT. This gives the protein CAIRPGQGNSPLHF.

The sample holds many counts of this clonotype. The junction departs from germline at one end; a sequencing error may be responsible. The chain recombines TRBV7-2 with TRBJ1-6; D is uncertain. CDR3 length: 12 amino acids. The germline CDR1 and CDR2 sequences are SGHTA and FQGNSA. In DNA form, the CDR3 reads TGTGCCAGCAGTTTAGGTGATTCACCCCTCCACTTT. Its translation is CASSLGDSPLHF.

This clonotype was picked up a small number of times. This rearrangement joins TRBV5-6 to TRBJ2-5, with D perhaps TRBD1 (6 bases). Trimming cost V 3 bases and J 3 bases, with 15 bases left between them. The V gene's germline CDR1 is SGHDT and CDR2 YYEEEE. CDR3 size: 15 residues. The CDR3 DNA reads TGTGCCAGCAGCTCATTAAAGACAGGAGAAGAGACCCAGTACTTC. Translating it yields CASSSLKTGEETQYF.

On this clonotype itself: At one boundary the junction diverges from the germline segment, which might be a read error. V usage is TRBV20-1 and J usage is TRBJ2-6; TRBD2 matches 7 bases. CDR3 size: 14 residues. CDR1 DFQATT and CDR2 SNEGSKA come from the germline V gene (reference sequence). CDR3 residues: CCASGASGANVLTF. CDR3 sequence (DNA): TGCTGTGCTAGCGGCGCCTCTGGGGCCAACGTCCTGACTTTC.

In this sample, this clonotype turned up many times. This CDR3 reads CASTPLGTGSSEQYF. The CDR3, as DNA: TGTGCCAGCACCCCCCTTGGGACTGGAAGTTCCGAGCAGTACTTC. This rearrangement joins TRBV7-8 to TRBJ2-7; a possible D gene is TRBD2 (6 bases). The CDR3 extends over 15 amino acids. Germline assignment: CDR1 SGHVS and CDR2 FQNEAQ. Between the trimmed V and J ends, which lost 7 bases and 6 bases, there was a span of 22 bases.

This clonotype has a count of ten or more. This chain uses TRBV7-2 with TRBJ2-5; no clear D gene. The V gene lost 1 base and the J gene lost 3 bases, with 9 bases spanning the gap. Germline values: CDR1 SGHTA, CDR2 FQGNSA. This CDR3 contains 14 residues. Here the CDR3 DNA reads TGTGCCAGCAGCTTAGGTCTGGCGGAAGAGACCCAGTACTTC. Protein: CASSLGLAEETQYF. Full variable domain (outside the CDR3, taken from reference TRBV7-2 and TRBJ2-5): GAGVSQSPSNKVTEKGKDVELRCDPISGHTALYWYRQSLGQGLEFLIYFQGNSAPDKSGLPSDRFSAERTGGSVSTLTIQRTQQEDSAVYLCASSLGLAEETQYFGPGTRLLVL.

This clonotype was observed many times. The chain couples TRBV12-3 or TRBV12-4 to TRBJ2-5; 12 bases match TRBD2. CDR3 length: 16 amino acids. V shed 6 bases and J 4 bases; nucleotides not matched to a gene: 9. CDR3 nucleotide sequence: TGTGCCAGCAGCCCCAATACGGGACTAGCGGGAGAGACCCAGTACTTC. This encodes CASSPNTGLAGETQYF.

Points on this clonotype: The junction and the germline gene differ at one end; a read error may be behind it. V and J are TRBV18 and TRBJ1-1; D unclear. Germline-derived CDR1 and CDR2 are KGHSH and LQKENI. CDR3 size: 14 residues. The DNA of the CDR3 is TGTGCCAGCTCACCATACCAGGAGAACGCTGAAGCTTTCTTT. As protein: CASSPYQENAEAFF.

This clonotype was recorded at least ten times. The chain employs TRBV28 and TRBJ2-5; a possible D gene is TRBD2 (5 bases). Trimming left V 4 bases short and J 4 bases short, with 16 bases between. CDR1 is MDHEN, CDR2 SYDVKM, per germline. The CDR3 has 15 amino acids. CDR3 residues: CASSSPGVSGETQYF. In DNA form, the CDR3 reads TGTGCCAGCAGTTCCCCCGGGGTCTCAGGAGAGACCCAGTACTTC.